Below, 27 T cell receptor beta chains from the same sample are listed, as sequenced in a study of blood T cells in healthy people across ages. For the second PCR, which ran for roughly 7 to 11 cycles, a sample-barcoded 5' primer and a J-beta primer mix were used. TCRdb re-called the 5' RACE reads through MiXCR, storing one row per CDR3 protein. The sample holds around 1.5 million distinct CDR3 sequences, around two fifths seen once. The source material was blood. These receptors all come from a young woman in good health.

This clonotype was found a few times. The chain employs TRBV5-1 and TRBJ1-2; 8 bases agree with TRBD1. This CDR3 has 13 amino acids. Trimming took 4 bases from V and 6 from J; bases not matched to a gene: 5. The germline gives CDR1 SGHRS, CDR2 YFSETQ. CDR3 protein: CASSMGQVNGYTF. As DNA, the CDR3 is TGCGCCAGCAGCATGGGACAGGTTAATGGCTACACCTTC.

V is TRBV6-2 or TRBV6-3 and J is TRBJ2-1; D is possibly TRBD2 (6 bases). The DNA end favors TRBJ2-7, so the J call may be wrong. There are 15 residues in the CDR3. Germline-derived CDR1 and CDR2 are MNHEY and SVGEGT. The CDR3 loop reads CASSFSGVADNEQYF. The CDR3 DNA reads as TGTGCCAGCAGCTTTAGCGGAGTAGCCGACAATGAGCAGTACTTC.

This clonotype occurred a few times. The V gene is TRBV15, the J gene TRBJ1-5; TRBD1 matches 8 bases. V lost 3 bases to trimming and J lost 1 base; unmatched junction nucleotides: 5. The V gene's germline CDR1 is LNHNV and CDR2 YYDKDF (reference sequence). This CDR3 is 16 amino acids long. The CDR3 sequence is CATSRRTGKSNQPQHF. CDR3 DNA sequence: TGTGCCACCAGCAGGAGGACAGGGAAAAGCAATCAGCCCCAGCATTTT.

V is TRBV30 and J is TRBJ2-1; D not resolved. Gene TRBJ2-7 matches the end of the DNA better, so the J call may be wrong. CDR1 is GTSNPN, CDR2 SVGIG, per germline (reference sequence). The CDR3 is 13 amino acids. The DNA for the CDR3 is TGTGCCTGGAGTCCAACAGCTAAGTACGAGCAGTACTTC. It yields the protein CAWSPTAKYEQYF.

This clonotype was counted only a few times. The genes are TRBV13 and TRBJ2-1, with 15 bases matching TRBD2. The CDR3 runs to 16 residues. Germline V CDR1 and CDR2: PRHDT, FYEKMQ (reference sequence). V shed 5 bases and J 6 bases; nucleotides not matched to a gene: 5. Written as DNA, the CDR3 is TGTGCCAGCAGCGCGGGACTAGCGGGAGGCCGCAATGAGCAGTTCTTC. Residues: CASSAGLAGGRNEQFF.

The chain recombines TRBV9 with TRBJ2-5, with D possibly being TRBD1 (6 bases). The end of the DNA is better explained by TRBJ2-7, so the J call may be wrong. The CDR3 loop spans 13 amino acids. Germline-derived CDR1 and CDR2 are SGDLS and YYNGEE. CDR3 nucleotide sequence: TGTGCCAGCGGCGCCCTTGGACAGTACGAGCAGTACTTC. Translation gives CASGALGQYEQYF.

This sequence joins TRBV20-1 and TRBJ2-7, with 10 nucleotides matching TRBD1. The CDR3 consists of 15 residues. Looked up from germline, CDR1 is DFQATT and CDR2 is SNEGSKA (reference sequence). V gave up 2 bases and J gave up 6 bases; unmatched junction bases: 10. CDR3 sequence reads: CSARPPGQGYFEQYF. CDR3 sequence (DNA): TGCAGTGCTAGACCACCGGGACAGGGGTATTTCGAGCAGTACTTC.

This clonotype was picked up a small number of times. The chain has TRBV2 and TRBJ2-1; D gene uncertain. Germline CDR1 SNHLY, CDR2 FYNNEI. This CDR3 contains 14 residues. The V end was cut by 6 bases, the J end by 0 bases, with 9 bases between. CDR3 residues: CASSVTSSYNEQFF. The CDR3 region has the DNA TGTGCCAGCAGCGTTACGAGCTCCTACAATGAGCAGTTCTTC. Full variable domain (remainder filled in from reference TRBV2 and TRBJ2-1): EPEVTQTPSHQVTQMGQEVILRCVPISNHLYFYWYRQILGQKVEFLVSFYNNEISEKSEIFDDQFSVERPDGSNFTLKIRSTKLEDSAMYFCASSVTSSYNEQFFGPGTRLTVL.

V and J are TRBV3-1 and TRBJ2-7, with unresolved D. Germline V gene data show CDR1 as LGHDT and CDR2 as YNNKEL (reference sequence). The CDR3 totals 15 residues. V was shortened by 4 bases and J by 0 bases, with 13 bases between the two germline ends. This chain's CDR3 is CASSPPGPYSYEQYF. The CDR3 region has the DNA TGTGCCAGCAGCCCGCCCGGTCCCTACTCCTACGAGCAGTACTTC.

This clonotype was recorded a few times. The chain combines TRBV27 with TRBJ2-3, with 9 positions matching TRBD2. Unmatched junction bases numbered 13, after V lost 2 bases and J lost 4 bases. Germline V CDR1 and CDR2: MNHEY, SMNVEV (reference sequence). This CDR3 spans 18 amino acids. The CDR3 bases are TGTGCCAGCAGTTTAAAAGAACCGGGACTAGCTATCTCAGATACGCAGTATTTT. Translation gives CASSLKEPGLAISDTQYF.

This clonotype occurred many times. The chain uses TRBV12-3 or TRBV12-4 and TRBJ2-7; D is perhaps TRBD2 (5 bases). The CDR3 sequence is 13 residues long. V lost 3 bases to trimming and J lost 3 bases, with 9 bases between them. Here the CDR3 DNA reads TGTGCCAGCAGTTTTCGCGGGCGCTACGAGCAGTACTTC. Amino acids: CASSFRGRYEQYF.

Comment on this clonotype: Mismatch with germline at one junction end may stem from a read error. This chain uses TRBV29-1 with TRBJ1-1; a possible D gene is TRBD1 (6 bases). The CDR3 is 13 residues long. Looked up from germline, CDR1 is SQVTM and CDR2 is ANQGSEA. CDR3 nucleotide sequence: TGCAGCGGTGAAAAGGGGGTCAACACTGAAGCTTTCTTT. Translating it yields CSGEKGVNTEAFF.

The CDR3 nucleotides read TGTGCCACCAGTGTACCCCTTGGCAATGAGCAGTTCTTC. It encodes CATSVPLGNEQFF. This sequence joins TRBV24-1 and TRBJ2-1; the D is unclear. Germline CDR1 reads KGHDR; CDR2 reads SFDVKD. V shed 5 bases and J shed 6 bases, with 10 bases lying between them. The CDR3 is 13 residues long.

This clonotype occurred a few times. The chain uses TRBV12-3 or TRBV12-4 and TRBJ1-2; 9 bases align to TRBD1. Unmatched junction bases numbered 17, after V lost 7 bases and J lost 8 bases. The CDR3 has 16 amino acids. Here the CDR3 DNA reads TGTGCCAGCACCAGACAGGGACAGGGTACATTAGGGGGCTACACCTTC. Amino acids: CASTRQGQGTLGGYTF.

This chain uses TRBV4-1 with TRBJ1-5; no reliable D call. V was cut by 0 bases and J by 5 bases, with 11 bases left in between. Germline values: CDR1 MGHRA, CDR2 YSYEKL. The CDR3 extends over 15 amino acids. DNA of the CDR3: TGCGCCAGCAGCCAAGACCGGACCATCGATCAGCCCCAGCATTTT. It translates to CASSQDRTIDQPQHF.

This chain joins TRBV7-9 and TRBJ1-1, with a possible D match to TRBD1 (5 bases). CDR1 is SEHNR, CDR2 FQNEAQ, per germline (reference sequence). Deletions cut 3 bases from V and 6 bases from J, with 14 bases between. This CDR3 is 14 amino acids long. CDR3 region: CASSFTGPNAEAFF. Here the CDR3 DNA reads TGTGCCAGCAGCTTTACGGGGCCCAACGCTGAAGCTTTCTTT.

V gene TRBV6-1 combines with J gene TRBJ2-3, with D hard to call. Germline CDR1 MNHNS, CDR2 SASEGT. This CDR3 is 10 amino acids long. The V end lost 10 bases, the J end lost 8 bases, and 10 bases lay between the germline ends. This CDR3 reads CATSTGTQYF. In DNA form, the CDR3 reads TGTGCCACGTCTACCGGTACGCAGTATTTT.

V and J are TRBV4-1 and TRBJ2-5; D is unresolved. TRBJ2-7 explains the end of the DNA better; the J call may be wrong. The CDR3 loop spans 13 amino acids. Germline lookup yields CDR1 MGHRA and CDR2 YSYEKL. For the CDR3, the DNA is TGCGCCAGCAGCCAAGCTCGGACCGACGAGCAGTACTTC. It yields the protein CASSQARTDEQYF.

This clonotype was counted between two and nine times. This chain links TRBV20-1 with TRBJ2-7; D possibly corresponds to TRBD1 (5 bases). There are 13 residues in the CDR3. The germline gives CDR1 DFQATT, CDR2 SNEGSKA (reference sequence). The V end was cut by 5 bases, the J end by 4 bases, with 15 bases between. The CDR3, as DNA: TGCAGTGCTTCAACCGCACAGGATTACGAGCAGTACTTC. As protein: CSASTAQDYEQYF.

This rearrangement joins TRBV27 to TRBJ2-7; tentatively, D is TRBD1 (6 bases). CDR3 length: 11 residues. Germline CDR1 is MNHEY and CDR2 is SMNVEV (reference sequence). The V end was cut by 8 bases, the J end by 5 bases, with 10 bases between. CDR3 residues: CASGRGHEQYF. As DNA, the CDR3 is TGTGCCAGCGGCAGGGGTCACGAGCAGTACTTC.

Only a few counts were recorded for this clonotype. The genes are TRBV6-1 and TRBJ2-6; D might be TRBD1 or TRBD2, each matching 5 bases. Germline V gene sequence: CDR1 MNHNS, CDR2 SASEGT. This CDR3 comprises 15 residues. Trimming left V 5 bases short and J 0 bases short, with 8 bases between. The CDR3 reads CASSLGTSGANVLTF. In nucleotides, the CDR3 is TGTGCCAGCAGTTTAGGGACCTCTGGGGCCAACGTCCTGACTTTC.

The CDR3 coding sequence is TGCGCCACCACAGGGGGCAACACCGGGGAGCTGTTTTTT. This translates into CATTGGNTGELFF. The chain joins TRBV5-1 to TRBJ2-2; 9 bases are shared with TRBD1. Germline V gene lookup returns CDR1 SGHRS and CDR2 YFSETQ. The V and J ends lost 9 bases and 2 bases, in that order; junction bases with no gene match: 2. This CDR3 region has 13 residues. The full variable domain, completed using reference TRBV5-1 and TRBJ2-2, is KAGVTQTPRYLIKTRGQQVTLSCSPISGHRSVSWYQQTPGQGLQFLFEYFSETQRNKGNFPGRFSGRQFSNSRSEMNVSTLELGDSALYLCATTGGNTGELFFGEGSRLTVL.

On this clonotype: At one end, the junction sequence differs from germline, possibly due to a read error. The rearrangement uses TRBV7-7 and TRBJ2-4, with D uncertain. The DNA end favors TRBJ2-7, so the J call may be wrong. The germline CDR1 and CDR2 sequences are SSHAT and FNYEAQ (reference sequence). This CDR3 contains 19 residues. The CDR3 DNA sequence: TGTGCTAGCAGCTTAGCTCTGAGTCTACCCGTGAACTTCTCCTACGAGCAGTACTTC. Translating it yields CASSLALSLPVNFSYEQYF.

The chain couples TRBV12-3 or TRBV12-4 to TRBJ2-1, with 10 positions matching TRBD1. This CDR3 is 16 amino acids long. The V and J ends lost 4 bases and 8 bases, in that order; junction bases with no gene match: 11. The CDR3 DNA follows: TGTGCCAGCAGTTCAACAGACAGGGGGCGAAGGGATGAGCAGTTCTTC. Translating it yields CASSSTDRGRRDEQFF.

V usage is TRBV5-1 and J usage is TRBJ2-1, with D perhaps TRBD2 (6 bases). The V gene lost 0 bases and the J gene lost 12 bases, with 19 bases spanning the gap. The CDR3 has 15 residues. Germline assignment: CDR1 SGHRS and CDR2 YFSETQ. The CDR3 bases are TGCGCCAGCAGCTTGGCCGAGGAAGTCCGGGGAGGGCAGTTCTTC. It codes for CASSLAEEVRGGQFF. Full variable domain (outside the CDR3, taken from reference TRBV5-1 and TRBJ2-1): KAGVTQTPRYLIKTRGQQVTLSCSPISGHRSVSWYQQTPGQGLQFLFEYFSETQRNKGNFPGRFSGRQFSNSRSEMNVSTLELGDSALYLCASSLAEEVRGGQFFGPGTRLTVL.

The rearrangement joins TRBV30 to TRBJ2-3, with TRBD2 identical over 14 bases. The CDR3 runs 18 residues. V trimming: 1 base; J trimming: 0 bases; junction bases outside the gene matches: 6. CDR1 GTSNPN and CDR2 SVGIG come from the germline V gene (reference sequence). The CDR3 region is CAWSGSRTSGRSTDTQYF. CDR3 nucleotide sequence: TGTGCCTGGAGTGGGTCGAGGACTAGCGGGAGGAGCACAGATACGCAGTATTTT.

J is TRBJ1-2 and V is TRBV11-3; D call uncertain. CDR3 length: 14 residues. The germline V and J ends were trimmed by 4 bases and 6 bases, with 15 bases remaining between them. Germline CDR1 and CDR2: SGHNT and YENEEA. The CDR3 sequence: CASSSDDGENGYTF. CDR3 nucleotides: TGTGCCAGCAGCTCAGACGACGGGGAAAATGGCTACACCTTC. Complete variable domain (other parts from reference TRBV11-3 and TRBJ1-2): EAGVVQSPRYKIIEKKQPVAFWCNPISGHNTLYWYLQNLGQGPELLIRYENEEAVDDSQLPKDRFSAERLKGVDSTLKIQPAELGDSAVYLCASSSDDGENGYTFGSGTRLTVV.